A single sample is the source of the 20 T cell receptor beta chains below, sequenced in a study of TET2 disruption in CD19-targeted CAR T cells (dated by TCRdb to 2017 to 2018). The library was built by means of the immunoSEQ multiplex PCR assay. This immuneACCESS table, as held by TCRdb, lists in-frame sequences with V and J called but not all clones. Of the missing ones, under half trace to an unresolved V gene in checked studies; the others have no known cause. The sample's clone listing holds about 25,000 clones. 1.9% of the sample is in the top ten clones. In light of the paper, this sample's treatment or condition label describes: autologous CTL019 cells: CD19 CAR with 4-1BB and CD3 zeta domains. The antigens of these receptors remain unknown. The sample in question was CD8- CAR+ T cells sorted from cultured blood T cells, obtained for CD19 CAR T cell therapy. The intended sense of this specimen's cell subset or site label: CD8-negative CAR-positive T cells from the infusion product. These receptors were obtained from an older man with chronic lymphocytic leukemia.

A remark on this clone: The read stops 3 residues short of the end of the CDR3; the missing end is completed from the germline J gene. The chain has TRBV18 and TRBJ1-6, with 10 bases lining up with TRBD1. Germline assignment: CDR1 KGHSH and CDR2 LQKENI. The CDR3 runs 15 residues. Trimming took 5 bases from V and 9 from J; bases not matched to a gene: 7. Incomplete CDR3 DNA: TGTGCCAGCTCAGCCGACAGGGGGCTGGGTTCACCC. Translating gives CASSADRGLGSP. The entire CDR3 is CASSADRGLGSPLHF.

The sequenced CDR3 bases are TGTGCCAGCAGCAGTGGGACAGGGAAGACCGGGGAG. Translating gives CASSSGTGKTGE. The complete CDR3 reads CASSSGTGKTGELFF. The rearrangement uses TRBV7-8 and TRBJ2-2; 9 nucleotides agree with TRBD1. Read data end 3 residues before the CDR3 end; the end is taken from the germline J gene. Germline trimming cut 5 bases from V and 5 bases from J; bases unmatched to any gene: 6. From germline, CDR1 is SGHVS and CDR2 FQNEAQ. This CDR3 contains 15 residues.

With regard to this clone: The CDR3 goes on 3 residues after the read ends, and that part is filled in from the germline J gene. The chain is built from TRBV18 and TRBJ2-7; D call uncertain. The CDR3 covers 13 residues. Looked up from germline, CDR1 is KGHSH and CDR2 is LQKENI. The V end was cut by 2 bases, the J end by 6 bases, with 11 bases between. This CDR3 is CASSPASAREQYF. The sequenced part of the CDR3 DNA is TGTGCCAGCTCACCAGCCAGCGCACGCGAG.

For this clone: The read ends 3 residues before the CDR3 terminus; that terminus is restored from the germline J gene. The rearrangement uses TRBV7-3 and TRBJ2-7; D is possibly TRBD2 (5 bases). Trimming stripped 3 bases from V and 2 bases from J, with 11 bases between. The CDR3 totals 14 residues. Germline CDR1 and CDR2: SGHTA and FQGTGA. CDR3 protein: CASSFLRAPYEQYF. The part of the CDR3 DNA that was read is TGTGCCAGCAGCTTCTTGCGGGCCCCCTACGAG.

About this clone itself: Coverage ceases 3 residues before the CDR3 finishes, and the germline J gene fills in the end. This chain connects TRBV6-2 or TRBV6-3 to TRBJ2-4, with 7 bases identical to TRBD1. The V gene's germline CDR1 is MNHEY and CDR2 SVGEGT. This CDR3 has 15 residues. The DNA read from the CDR3 is TGTGCCAGCAGAAATGATGGGACAGCCTATCAGCCT. Amino acids: CASRNDGTAYQP. The whole CDR3 protein reads CASRNDGTAYQPQYF.

To note about this clone: The read gets to within 3 residues of the CDR3 end, and the germline J gene fills in the rest. V and J are TRBV7-8 and TRBJ2-5; D is unclear. The germline V gene has CDR1 SGHVS and CDR2 FQNEAQ. CDR3 length equals 15 residues. The V and J ends lost 5 bases and 1 base respectively, with 14 bases between them. CDR3 DNA, as far as it was read: TGTGCCAGCAGCCGCGCGGCGTGGTTCCAAGAGACC. This translates into CASSRAAWFQET. The full CDR3 protein is CASSRAAWFQETQYF. The full variable domain, with the rest looked up from reference TRBV7-8 and TRBJ2-5, is GAGVSQSPRYKVAKRGQDVALRCDPISGHVSLFWYQQALGQGPEFLTYFQNEAQLDKSGLPSDRFFAERPEGSVSTLKIQRTQQEDSAVYLCASSRAAWFQETQYFGPGTRLLVL.

The CDR3 protein is CSARGTSGGAHEQYF. CDR3 DNA, as far as it was read: TGCAGTGCTAGAGGGACTAGCGGGGGGGCCCACGAG. The rearrangement links TRBV20-1 to TRBJ2-7; 15 nucleotides agree with TRBD2. The CDR3 end lies 3 residues beyond the end of the read and is filled in from the germline J gene. This CDR3 is 15 amino acids long. Germline V gives CDR1 DFQATT, CDR2 SNEGSKA (reference sequence). The V segment lost 1 base and the J segment 5 bases; nucleotides outside the gene matches: 3.

As regards this clone: Read coverage stops 3 residues before the CDR3 terminus; the germline J gene supplies the remainder. The chain carries TRBV7-7 and TRBJ2-4; 7 nucleotides match TRBD1. The CDR3 contains 14 residues. Germline CDR1 reads SSHAT; CDR2 reads FNYEAQ (reference sequence). CDR3 DNA, as far as it was read: TGTGCCAGCAGCCTCCGGGACAGCCCGTCGGTT. It is translated as CASSLRDSPSV. Given in full, the CDR3 is CASSLRDSPSVQYF. The full variable domain, with the rest looked up from reference TRBV7-7 and TRBJ2-4, is GAGVSQSPRYKVTKRGQDVTLRCDPISSHATLYWYQQALGQGPEFLTYFNYEAQPDKSGLPSDRFSAERPEGSISTLTIQRTEQRDSAMYRCASSLRDSPSVQYFGAGTRLSVL.

On this clone: Read data end 3 residues before the CDR3 end; the end is taken from the germline J gene. This sequence joins TRBV7-7 and TRBJ2-5; possibly TRBD1 for D (6 bases). V lost 4 bases and J lost 1, with 13 bases in between. Looked up from germline, CDR1 is SSHAT and CDR2 is FNYEAQ (reference sequence). The CDR3 spans 15 residues. Here the CDR3 reads CASSSLTGTQETQYF. CDR3 DNA, as far as it was read: TGTGCCAGCAGCTCTTTGACAGGAACCCAAGAGACC. Complete variable domain (other parts from reference TRBV7-7 and TRBJ2-5): GAGVSQSPRYKVTKRGQDVTLRCDPISSHATLYWYQQALGQGPEFLTYFNYEAQPDKSGLPSDRFSAERPEGSISTLTIQRTEQRDSAMYRCASSSLTGTQETQYFGPGTRLLVL.

To note about this clone: One end of the junction is discordant with germline, which a read error may explain. Read coverage stops 3 residues before the CDR3 terminus; the germline J gene supplies the remainder. V usage is TRBV4-2 and J usage is TRBJ1-6; maybe TRBD1 (5 bases). CDR1 is LGHNA and CDR2 is YNFKEQ in the germline V gene. The CDR3 is 18 amino acids. CDR3 protein: CASSQLGRGSSYNSPLHF. The sequenced CDR3 bases are TGCGCCAGCAGCCAACTGGGAAGGGGTAGCTCCTATAATTCACCC.

On this clone itself: The missing CDR3 end, 3 residues past where the read stops, is filled in from the germline J gene. The chain joins TRBV28 to TRBJ1-2; 10 bases are shared with TRBD1. CDR3 length: 14 amino acids. The germline CDR1 and CDR2 sequences are MDHEN and SYDVKM. After removal of 2 bases from V and 6 bases from J, the junction contained 3 bases not matched to a gene. The DNA read from the CDR3 is TGTGCCAGCAGTTTACCGACAGGGGGCGATGGC. Its translation is CASSLPTGGDG. The complete CDR3 sequence is CASSLPTGGDGYTF.

Concerning this clone itself: The read gets to within 3 residues of the CDR3 end, and the germline J gene fills in the rest. The V call is TRBV28, the J call TRBJ1-5; D uncertain. CDR1 and CDR2 from the germline V gene are MDHEN and SYDVKM. V lost 1 base and J lost 7, with 11 bases in between. The CDR3 extends over 14 amino acids. This CDR3 is CASSLSRAGQPQHF. Incomplete CDR3 DNA: TGTGCCAGCAGTTTATCGAGGGCTGGACAGCCC.

Worth noting for this clone: The read falls 3 residues short of the CDR3 end, and the missing part is taken from the germline J gene. The rearrangement uses TRBV28 and TRBJ1-2; a weak D match, TRBD1 (5 bases). The V end was cut by 2 bases, the J end by 7 bases, with 11 bases between. The CDR3 consists of 13 residues. Germline loops: CDR1 MDHEN, CDR2 SYDVKM. The CDR3 sequence is CASSLTGGFGYTF. The sequenced part of the CDR3 DNA is TGTGCCAGCAGTTTAACAGGAGGGTTTGGC.

The CDR3 is CALGTGNNSPLHF. Partial CDR3 DNA: TGTGCCCTCGGGACAGGGAATAATTCACCC. The chain employs TRBV28 and TRBJ1-6, with 9 bases matching TRBD1. The CDR3 end is not reached by the read, which stops 3 residues before it; the germline J gene fills it in. Trimming removed 11 bases from V and 5 bases from J; junction bases left unmatched: 4. Germline values: CDR1 MDHEN, CDR2 SYDVKM. The CDR3 has 13 amino acids.

In regard to this clone: Coverage ceases 3 residues before the CDR3 finishes, and the germline J gene fills in the end. The chain uses TRBV18 and TRBJ2-7, with 8 bases aligning to TRBD1. Trimming cost V 2 bases and J 4 bases; bases outside gene matches: 1. CDR3 length: 13 residues. Per germline, CDR1 KGHSH and CDR2 LQKENI. Partial CDR3 DNA: TGTGCCAGCTCACCAACAGGGGGTTACGAG. It encodes CASSPTGGYE. The full CDR3 is CASSPTGGYEQYF.

Concerning this clone itself: The DNA ends 3 residues before the CDR3 does, and the rest of the CDR3 is filled in from the germline J gene. The chain combines TRBV2 with TRBJ1-1; the match to TRBD1 covers 8 bases. The CDR3 spans 14 residues. CDR1 SNHLY and CDR2 FYNNEI come from the germline V gene. CDR3 residues: CASSVTGGYLGAFF. The sequenced part of the CDR3 DNA is TGTGCCAGCAGTGTCACAGGGGGGTACCTTGGG.

Comments on this clone: The CDR3 extends 3 residues past the end of the read, so its final part is completed from the germline J gene. The chain links TRBV7-3 to TRBJ2-4; 12 bases line up with TRBD1. CDR3 length equals 14 residues. Germline assignment: CDR1 SGHTA and CDR2 FQGTGA. CDR3 in amino acids: CASASRGQGAGQYF. The sequenced part of the CDR3 DNA is TGTGCCAGCGCGTCCCGGGGACAGGGGGCTGGT.

Concerning this clone: The read terminates 3 residues ahead of where the CDR3 ends, so the germline J gene completes it. The chain carries TRBV7-9 and TRBJ2-4; D gene uncertain. The length of the CDR3 is 12 residues. CDR1 is SEHNR and CDR2 is FQNEAQ in the germline V gene (reference sequence). The chain's CDR3 is CASSLGAQPQYF. The part of the CDR3 DNA that was read is TGTGCCAGCAGCTTAGGGGCGCAGCCT.

As for this clone: The read comes to an end 3 residues before the CDR3 does, leaving the germline J gene to fill in the end. The chain uses TRBV18 and TRBJ1-1; 8 bases fit TRBD1. The CDR3 is made up of 16 amino acids. The germline gives CDR1 KGHSH, CDR2 LQKENI. V gave up 2 bases and J gave up 5 bases; unmatched junction bases: 10. The sequenced part of the CDR3 DNA is TGTGCCAGCTCACCAAGCAGGGGGCGGGTCAAGACTGAA. Residues: CASSPSRGRVKTE. The full CDR3 protein reads CASSPSRGRVKTEAFF.

In regard to this clone: The CDR3 goes on 3 residues after the read ends, and that part is filled in from the germline J gene. The gene calls are TRBV7-6 and TRBJ2-3; 14 bases are a match to TRBD2. The CDR3 sequence is 17 residues long. V was clipped by 4 bases and J by 1 base; unmatched bases: 4. CDR1 is SGHVS, CDR2 FNYEAQ, per germline. The sequenced part of the CDR3 DNA is TGTGCCAGCAGCTCAGGGACTAGCGGGGGACGCACAGATACG. Amino acids: CASSSGTSGGRTDT. The complete CDR3 sequence is CASSSGTSGGRTDTQYF. The full variable domain, in which reference TRBV7-6 and TRBJ2-3 provide the parts outside the CDR3, is GAGVSQSPRYKVTKRGQDVALRCDPISGHVSLYWYRQALGQGPEFLTYFNYEAQQDKSGLPNDRFSAERPEGSISTLTIQRTEQRDSAMYRCASSSGTSGGRTDTQYFGPGTRLTVL.